This section outlines one T cell receptor (beta chain) sequence together with its context. This record belongs to a study of blood T cell repertoires in COVID-19. The data were produced by immunoSEQ multiplex PCR, yet TCRdb's version contains in-frame clones alone and is incomplete. Altogether fewer than 150,000 clones are present, just under 85% being singletons, with the ten largest covering roughly 13%. The germline V gene encodes CDR1 DFQATT and CDR2 SNEGSKA (reference sequence). The length of the CDR3 is 14 residues. The V end lost 3 bases, the J end lost 4 bases, and 13 bases lay between the germline ends.

The sample was peripheral blood. The V call is TRBV20-1, the J call TRBJ2-1, with a weak D call TRBD2 (5 bases). The TCR was taken from a human donor in a cohort sampled during active COVID-19. CDR3 coding DNA: TGCAGTGCTAGTATAGCGACACCTTACAATGAGCAGTTCTTC. Translating gives CSASIATPYNEQFF.